The 23 T cell receptor beta chains listed next were all sequenced from one sample in a study of beta chain features in type 1 diabetes. Study-wide findings and caveats: TCRB CDR3s were moderately but significantly shorter in Type 1 diabetes patients in all four CD4+ subsets.

These receptors' antigens are unknown. Expressed TCRB transcripts were sequenced because the isolated RNA had all been reverse transcribed beforehand. The data were produced by immunoSEQ multiplex PCR, yet TCRdb's version contains in-frame clones alone and is incomplete. The sample gives roughly 400,000 clones, 8% to 10% of which show up once; about 0.64% is in the top ten. Sequencing input: central memory CD4+ T cells from blood. The receptors derive from a man between 25 and 39 years old with type 1 diabetes.

V usage is TRBV4-1 and J usage is TRBJ2-5; no firm D call. The CDR3 totals 12 residues. The V end was cut by 2 bases, the J end by 5 bases, with 6 bases between. Germline V gene data show CDR1 as MGHRA and CDR2 as YSYEKL. The CDR3 sequence: CASSQSGETQYF. DNA of the CDR3: TGCGCCAGCAGCCAATCAGGCGAGACCCAGTACTTC.

The rearrangement uses TRBV7-8 and TRBJ2-1; 7 nucleotides agree with TRBD2. CDR1 SGHVS and CDR2 FQNEAQ come from the germline V gene. The V and J ends lost 5 bases and 14 bases, in that order; junction bases with no gene match: 9. The CDR3 is 12 amino acids. The CDR3 reads CASSSTRTREFF. CDR3 DNA: TGTGCCAGCAGCAGTACCCGGACTAGAGAGTTCTTC.

This clone was counted only a few times. The V call is TRBV5-1, the J call TRBJ2-7; the D gene could be TRBD1 or TRBD2 (5 bases each). V gave up 1 base and J gave up 2 bases, with 13 bases separating them. The CDR3 sequence is 15 residues long. Germline V gene lookup returns CDR1 SGHRS and CDR2 YFSETQ. The CDR3 region is CASSLQAGTTYEQYF. CDR3 DNA sequence: TGCGCCAGCAGCTTGCAGGCAGGGACCACCTACGAGCAGTACTTC.

This clone was detected only a few times. This chain uses TRBV28 with TRBJ1-2, with TRBD1 matching over 9 bases. The V gene's germline CDR1 is MDHEN and CDR2 SYDVKM. The CDR3 runs 15 residues. The trim removed 4 bases at V and 8 bases at J, leaving 11 bases unmatched. The DNA for the CDR3 is TGTGCCAGCAGTTCTCGTTTGGACAGGGGACGAGGCTACACCTTC. As protein: CASSSRLDRGRGYTF.

This chain links TRBV19 with TRBJ1-1; possible D gene TRBD1, 5 bases. The CDR3 runs 14 residues. Germline V gives CDR1 LNHDA, CDR2 SQIVND (reference sequence). V was clipped by 5 bases and J by 4 bases, with 14 bases between them. The CDR3 DNA sequence: TGTGCCAGTAGTGACGACAGTCTCGGCACTGAAGCTTTCTTT. Amino acids: CASSDDSLGTEAFF. The variable domain in full, completed from reference TRBV19 and TRBJ1-1, reads DGGITQSPKYLFRKEGQNVTLSCEQNLNHDAMYWYRQDPGQGLRLIYYSQIVNDFQKGDIAEGYSVSREKKESFPLTVTSAQKNPTAFYLCASSDDSLGTEAFFGQGTRLTVV.

The chain links TRBV18 to TRBJ2-2; no clear D. In germline, CDR1 is KGHSH, CDR2 LQKENI. This CDR3 contains 15 residues. The ends were cut back, 6 bases at V and 4 bases at J, with 15 bases in the middle. CDR3 amino acids: CASSIQYDSTGELFF. CDR3 bases: TGTGCCAGCTCCATCCAGTACGATAGCACCGGGGAGCTGTTTTTT.

This clone was counted between two and nine times. The genes are TRBV29-1 and TRBJ2-7; D is possibly TRBD1 (6 bases). Germline CDR1 reads SQVTM; CDR2 reads ANQGSEA. The CDR3 spans 13 residues. V dropped 6 bases and J dropped 3 bases, with 15 bases sitting between them. The CDR3 region has the DNA TGCAGCGTAATAAGGCAGGGGAACTACGAGCAGTACTTC. Its translation is CSVIRQGNYEQYF.

This clone has a handful of counts. This chain connects TRBV28 to TRBJ1-1, with 9 positions matching TRBD1. The J segment lost 5 bases and the V segment lost 5 bases, leaving 12 bases of the junction unmatched. The CDR3 contains 16 residues. In germline, CDR1 is MDHEN, CDR2 SYDVKM. In DNA, the CDR3 is TGTGCCAGCAGTGACGCACAGGGGGCGCGAGGGACTGAAGCTTTCTTT. Its translation is CASSDAQGARGTEAFF.

V is TRBV5-1 and J is TRBJ2-3; D is uncertain. This CDR3 contains 13 residues. V lost 4 bases to trimming and J lost 8 bases, with 14 bases between them. CDR1 and CDR2 from the germline V gene are SGHRS and YFSETQ. In DNA, the CDR3 is TGCGCCAGCAGCCAAGATATACTAACTACGCAGTATTTT. This gives the protein CASSQDILTTQYF.

This clone was seen repeatedly, ten times or more. This chain joins TRBV4-1 and TRBJ1-2; D gene ambiguous. V lost 1 base to trimming and J lost 4 bases, with 10 bases between them. Germline CDR1 reads MGHRA; CDR2 reads YSYEKL. This CDR3 has 14 amino acids. Here the CDR3 reads CASSQVGLAYGYTF. CDR3 bases: TGCGCCAGCAGCCAAGTAGGGCTAGCCTATGGCTACACCTTC.

This clone showed up just a few times. The rearrangement joins TRBV15 to TRBJ2-7; D remains unclear. V was cut by 3 bases and J by 2 bases, with 11 bases left in between. Germline V gene lookup returns CDR1 LNHNV and CDR2 YYDKDF (reference sequence). The CDR3 loop spans 14 amino acids. This CDR3 is CATSSTLFTYEQYF. The CDR3 DNA follows: TGTGCCACCAGCAGCACCCTATTCACCTACGAGCAGTACTTC.

This clone came up a few times. CDR3 loop: CASSRALANEQFF. In DNA, the CDR3 is TGTGCCAGCAGCCGCGCGCTAGCAAATGAGCAGTTCTTC. The chain recombines TRBV4-2 with TRBJ2-1; tentatively, D is TRBD2 (5 bases). CDR3 length equals 13 residues. CDR1 is LGHNA, CDR2 YNFKEQ, per germline. Trimming shortened V by 4 bases and J by 7 bases, and 11 bases separated the two germline ends.

J is TRBJ1-2 and V is TRBV9; unclear D gene. The CDR3 has 12 residues. Per germline, CDR1 SGDLS and CDR2 YYNGEE. The V gene lost 0 bases and the J gene lost 5 bases, with 5 bases spanning the gap. The CDR3 coding sequence is TGTGCCAGCAGCGTAGGTCCTTATGGCTACACCTTC. This codes for CASSVGPYGYTF. Combining the CDR3 with reference TRBV9 and TRBJ1-2 gives the whole variable domain DSGVTQTPKHLITATGQRVTLRCSPRSGDLSVYWYQQSLDQGLQFLIQYYNGEERAKGNILERFSAQQFPDLHSELNLSSLELGDSALYFCASSVGPYGYTFGSGTRLTVV.

In this sample, this clone turned up a few times. The J gene is TRBJ1-2, the V gene TRBV6-4; perhaps TRBD1 as D (5 bases). CDR3 length: 16 residues. Germline CDR1 reads MRHNA; CDR2 reads SNTAGT. V lost 2 bases and J lost 8, with 21 bases in between. This CDR3 is CASSDIWGTTYFGYTF. The CDR3 DNA follows: TGTGCCAGCAGTGACATATGGGGGACCACCTATTTCGGCTACACCTTC.

The V call is TRBV11-1, the J call TRBJ2-5; the match to TRBD2 covers 10 bases. CDR1 and CDR2 (germline): SGHAT, FQDESV (reference sequence). The V segment lost 1 base and the J segment 5 bases; nucleotides outside the gene matches: 7. The CDR3 has 16 amino acids. CDR3 sequence: CASSLEAGGARETQYF. For the CDR3, the DNA is TGTGCCAGCAGCTTAGAAGCGGGAGGGGCCCGGGAGACCCAGTACTTC.

V is TRBV19 and J is TRBJ2-7; possibly TRBD2 for D (6 bases). Judging by the DNA end, TRBJ2-5 fits better; the J call may be wrong. The CDR3 spans 15 residues. CDR1 and CDR2 from the germline V gene are LNHDA and SQIVND (reference sequence). CDR3 DNA sequence: TGTGCCAGTAGTAGGCGGGCTAGCGTCGGGGAGACCCAGTACTTC. Protein: CASSRRASVGETQYF.

The table lists this clone with a few counts. The chain combines TRBV10-3 with TRBJ2-7, with D perhaps matching TRBD1 or TRBD2 (5 bases each). V lost 11 bases, J lost 3 bases, and 17 bases lay in between. CDR3 length equals 13 residues. Germline CDR1 and CDR2: ENHRY and SYGVKD. DNA of the CDR3: TGTGCCGGGACGGGGAAGGTCCTCTACGAGCAGTACTTC. This gives the protein CAGTGKVLYEQYF.

The CDR3 is CAISDVKLADTQYF. The CDR3 bases are TGTGCCATCAGTGACGTGAAACTAGCGGATACGCAGTATTTT. This chain links TRBV10-3 with TRBJ2-3, with 7 bases lining up with TRBD2. Germline CDR1 and CDR2: ENHRY and SYGVKD. V lost 3 bases, J lost 6 bases, and 6 bases stayed unmatched. The CDR3 is made up of 14 amino acids.

This clone was seen only a few times. The genes are TRBV4-3 and TRBJ2-3, with TRBD2 identical over 12 bases. Germline V gene sequence: CDR1 LGHNA, CDR2 YSLEER. The CDR3 spans 16 residues. Trimming cost V 2 bases and J 2 bases; bases outside gene matches: 2. Written as DNA, the CDR3 is TGCGCCAGCAGCCAACTAGCGGGAGGGGACACAGATACGCAGTATTTT. It specifies CASSQLAGGDTDTQYF.

This clone was detected a few times. The chain combines TRBV5-1 with TRBJ2-1; 7 nucleotides match TRBD2. The junction had 3 bases not matched to a gene; V was cut back by 5 bases and J by 4 bases. The CDR3 is made up of 13 amino acids. Germline V CDR1 and CDR2: SGHRS, YFSETQ. The CDR3 loop reads CASRTGRYNEQFF. In nucleotides, the CDR3 is TGCGCCAGCAGAACCGGGAGGTACAATGAGCAGTTCTTC.

V gene TRBV15 combines with J gene TRBJ2-5, with a weak D call TRBD2 (5 bases). V was trimmed by 2 bases and J by 4 bases, leaving 8 bases between them. This CDR3 has 13 amino acids. The germline gives CDR1 LNHNV, CDR2 YYDKDF (reference sequence). Here the CDR3 reads CATSRSAVETQYF. The CDR3 DNA sequence: TGTGCCACCAGCAGATCAGCGGTAGAGACCCAGTACTTC. The entire variable domain, with the rest obtained from reference TRBV15 and TRBJ2-5, is as follows: DAMVIQNPRYQVTQFGKPVTLSCSQTLNHNVMYWYQQKSSQAPKLLFHYYDKDFNNEADTPDNFQSRRPNTSFCFLDIRSPGLGDTAMYLCATSRSAVETQYFGPGTRLLVL.

Many counts were recorded for this clone. The rearrangement links TRBV27 to TRBJ2-2; no reliable D call. V dropped 4 bases and J dropped 6 bases, with 6 bases sitting between them. Germline assignment: CDR1 MNHEY and CDR2 SMNVEV (reference sequence). CDR3 length: 12 residues. The CDR3 nucleotides are TGTGCCAGCAGTTCTTTGTCCGGGGAGCTGTTTTTT. Protein sequence: CASSSLSGELFF.

As to this clone: At one of its ends the junction is not consistent with the germline gene, which may arise from a read error. This chain links TRBV5-5 with TRBJ1-2, with a tentative D call TRBD1 (6 bases). The CDR3 has 18 amino acids. Germline V gene lookup returns CDR1 SGHKS and CDR2 YYEKEE (reference sequence). The CDR3 DNA reads as TGCGCCAGCAGCCAAACCCGCGGACTTTCTAACAGGGAATCTGGCTACACCTTC. Protein product: CASSQTRGLSNRESGYTF.